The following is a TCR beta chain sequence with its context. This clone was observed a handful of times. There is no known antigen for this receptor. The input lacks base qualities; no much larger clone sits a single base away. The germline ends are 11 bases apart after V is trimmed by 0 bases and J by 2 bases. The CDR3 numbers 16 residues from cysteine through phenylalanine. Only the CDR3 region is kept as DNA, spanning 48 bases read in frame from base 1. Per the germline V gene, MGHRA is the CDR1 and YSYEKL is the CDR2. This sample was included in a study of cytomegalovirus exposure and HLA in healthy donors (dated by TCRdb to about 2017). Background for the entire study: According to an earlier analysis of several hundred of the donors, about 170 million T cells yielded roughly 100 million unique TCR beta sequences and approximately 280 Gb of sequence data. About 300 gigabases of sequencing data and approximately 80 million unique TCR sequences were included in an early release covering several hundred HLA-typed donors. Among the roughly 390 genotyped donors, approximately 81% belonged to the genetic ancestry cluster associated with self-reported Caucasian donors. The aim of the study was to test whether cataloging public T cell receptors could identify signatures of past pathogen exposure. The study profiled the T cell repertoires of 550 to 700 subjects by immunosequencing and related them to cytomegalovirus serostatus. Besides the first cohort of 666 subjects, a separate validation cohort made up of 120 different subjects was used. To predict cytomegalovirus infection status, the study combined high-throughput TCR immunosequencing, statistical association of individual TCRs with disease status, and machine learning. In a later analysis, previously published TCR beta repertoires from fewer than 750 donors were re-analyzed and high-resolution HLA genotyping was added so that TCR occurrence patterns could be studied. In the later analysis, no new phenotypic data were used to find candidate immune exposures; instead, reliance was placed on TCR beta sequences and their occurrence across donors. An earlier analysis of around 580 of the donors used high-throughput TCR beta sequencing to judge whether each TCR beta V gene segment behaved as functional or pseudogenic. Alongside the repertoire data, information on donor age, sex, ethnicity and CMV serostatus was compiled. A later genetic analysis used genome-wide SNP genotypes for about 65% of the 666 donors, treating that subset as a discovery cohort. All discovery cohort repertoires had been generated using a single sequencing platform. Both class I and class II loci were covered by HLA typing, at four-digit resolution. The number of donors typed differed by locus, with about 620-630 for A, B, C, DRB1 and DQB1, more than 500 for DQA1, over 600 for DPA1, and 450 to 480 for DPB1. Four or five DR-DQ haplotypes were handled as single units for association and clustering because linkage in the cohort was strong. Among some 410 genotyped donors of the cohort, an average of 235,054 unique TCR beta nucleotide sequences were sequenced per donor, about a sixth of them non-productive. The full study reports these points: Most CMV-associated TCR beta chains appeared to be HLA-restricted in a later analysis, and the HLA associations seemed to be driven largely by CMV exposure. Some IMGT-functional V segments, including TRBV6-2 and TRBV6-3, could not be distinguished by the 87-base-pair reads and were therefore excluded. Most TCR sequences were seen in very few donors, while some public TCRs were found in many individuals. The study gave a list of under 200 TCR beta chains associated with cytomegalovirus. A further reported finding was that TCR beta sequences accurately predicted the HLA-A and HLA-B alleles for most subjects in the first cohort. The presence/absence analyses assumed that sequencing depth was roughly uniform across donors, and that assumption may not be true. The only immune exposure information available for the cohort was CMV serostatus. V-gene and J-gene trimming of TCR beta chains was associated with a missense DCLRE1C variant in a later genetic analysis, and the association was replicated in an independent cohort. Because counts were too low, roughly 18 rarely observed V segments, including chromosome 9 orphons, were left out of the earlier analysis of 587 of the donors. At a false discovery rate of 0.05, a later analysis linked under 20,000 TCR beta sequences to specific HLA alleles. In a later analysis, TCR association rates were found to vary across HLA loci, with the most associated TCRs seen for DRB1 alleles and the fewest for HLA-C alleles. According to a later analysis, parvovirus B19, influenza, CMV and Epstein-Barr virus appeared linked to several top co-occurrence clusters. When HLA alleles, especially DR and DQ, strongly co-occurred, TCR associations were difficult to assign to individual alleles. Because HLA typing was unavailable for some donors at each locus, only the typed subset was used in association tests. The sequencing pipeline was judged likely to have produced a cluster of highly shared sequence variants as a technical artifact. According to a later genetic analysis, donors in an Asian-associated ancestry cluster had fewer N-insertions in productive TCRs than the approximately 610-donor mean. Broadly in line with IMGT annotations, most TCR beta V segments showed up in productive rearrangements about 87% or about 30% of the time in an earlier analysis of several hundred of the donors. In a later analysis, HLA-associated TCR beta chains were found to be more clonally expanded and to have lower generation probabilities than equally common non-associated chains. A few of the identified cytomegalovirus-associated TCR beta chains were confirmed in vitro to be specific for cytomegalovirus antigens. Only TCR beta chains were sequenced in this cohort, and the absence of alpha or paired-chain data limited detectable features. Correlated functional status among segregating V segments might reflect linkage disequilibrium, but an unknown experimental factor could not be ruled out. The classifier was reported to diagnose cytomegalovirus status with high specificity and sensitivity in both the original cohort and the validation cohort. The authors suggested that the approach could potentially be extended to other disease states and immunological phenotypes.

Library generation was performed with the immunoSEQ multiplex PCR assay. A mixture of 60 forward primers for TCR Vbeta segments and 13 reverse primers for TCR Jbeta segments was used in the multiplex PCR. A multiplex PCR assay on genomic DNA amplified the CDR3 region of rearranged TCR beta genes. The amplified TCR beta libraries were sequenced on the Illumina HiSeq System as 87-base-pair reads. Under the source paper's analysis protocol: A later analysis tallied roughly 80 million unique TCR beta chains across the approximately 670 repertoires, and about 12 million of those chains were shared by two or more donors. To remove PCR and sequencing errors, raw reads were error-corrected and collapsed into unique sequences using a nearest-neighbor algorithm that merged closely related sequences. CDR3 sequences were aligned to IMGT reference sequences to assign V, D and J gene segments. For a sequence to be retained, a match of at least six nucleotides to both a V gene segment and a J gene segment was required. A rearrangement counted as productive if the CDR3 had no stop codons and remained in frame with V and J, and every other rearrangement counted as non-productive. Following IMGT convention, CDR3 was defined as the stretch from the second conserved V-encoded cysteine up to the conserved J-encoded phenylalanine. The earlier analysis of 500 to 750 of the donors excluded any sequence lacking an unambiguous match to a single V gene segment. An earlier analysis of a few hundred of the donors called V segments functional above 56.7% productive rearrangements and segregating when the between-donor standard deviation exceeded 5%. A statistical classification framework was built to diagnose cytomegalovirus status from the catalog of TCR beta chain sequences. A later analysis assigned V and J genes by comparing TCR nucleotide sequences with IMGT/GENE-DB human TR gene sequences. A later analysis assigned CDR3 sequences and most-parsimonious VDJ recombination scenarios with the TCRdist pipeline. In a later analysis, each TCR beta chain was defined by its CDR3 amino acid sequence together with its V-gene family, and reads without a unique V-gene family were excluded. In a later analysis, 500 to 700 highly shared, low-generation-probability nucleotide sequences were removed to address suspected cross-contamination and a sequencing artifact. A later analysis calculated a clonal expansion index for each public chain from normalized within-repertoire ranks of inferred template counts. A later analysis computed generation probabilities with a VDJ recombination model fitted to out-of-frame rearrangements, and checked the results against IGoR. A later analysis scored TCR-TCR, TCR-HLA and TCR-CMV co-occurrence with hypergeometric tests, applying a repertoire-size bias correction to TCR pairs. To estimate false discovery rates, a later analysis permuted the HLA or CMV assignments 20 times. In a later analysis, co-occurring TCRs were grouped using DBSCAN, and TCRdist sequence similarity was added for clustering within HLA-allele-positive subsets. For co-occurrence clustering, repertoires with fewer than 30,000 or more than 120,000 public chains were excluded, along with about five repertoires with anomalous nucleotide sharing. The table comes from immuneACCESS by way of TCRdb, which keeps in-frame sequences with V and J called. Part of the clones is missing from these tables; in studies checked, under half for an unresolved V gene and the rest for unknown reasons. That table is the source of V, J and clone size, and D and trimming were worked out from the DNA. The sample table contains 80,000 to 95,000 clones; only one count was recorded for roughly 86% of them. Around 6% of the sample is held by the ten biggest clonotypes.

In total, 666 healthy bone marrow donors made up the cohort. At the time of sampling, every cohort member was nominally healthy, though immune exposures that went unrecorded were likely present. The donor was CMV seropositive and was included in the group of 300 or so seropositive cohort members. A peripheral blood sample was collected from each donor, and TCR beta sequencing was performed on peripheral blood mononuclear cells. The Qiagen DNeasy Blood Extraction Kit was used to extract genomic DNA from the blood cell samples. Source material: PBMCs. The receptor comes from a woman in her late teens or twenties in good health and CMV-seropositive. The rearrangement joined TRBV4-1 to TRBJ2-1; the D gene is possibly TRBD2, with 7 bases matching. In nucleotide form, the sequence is TGCGCCAGCAGCCAAGAGGAGCGGGACACCTACAATGAGCAGTTCTTC. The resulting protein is CASSQEERDTYNEQFF.